This T cell receptor (beta chain) was sequenced in a study of blood T cell repertoires in COVID-19. Libraries were prepared by immunoSEQ multiplex PCR; TCRdb keeps only in-frame clonotypes and omits some of them. The data contain fewer than 200,000 clones, about 76% of them seen just once; the ten biggest clones take up approximately 8.6%. Germline CDR1 reads MDHEN; CDR2 reads SYDVKM. The ends lost 2 bases at V and 10 bases at J; junction bases unmatched: 2. This CDR3 has 12 residues. Sequencing was carried out using peripheral blood. The rearrangement uses TRBV28 and TRBJ1-1; 9 nucleotides align to TRBD1. The sequence derives from a woman aged 50 to 60 with active or convalescent COVID-19. CDR3 loop: CASSLGQGRAFF. The CDR3 DNA reads TGTGCCAGCAGTTTAGGACAGGGGAGAGCTTTCTTT.